The rows below give T cell receptor beta chains drawn from one sample of a study of spatial heterogeneity in lung cancer. TCRdb called the 5' RACE reads again in MiXCR, with one record for every CDR3 protein. The sample lists nearly 80,000 distinct CDR3 sequences, about 7.8% occurring once. This specimen consisted of PBMCs, obtained at surgery. These receptors came from a male donor with early-stage non-small cell lung cancer. Each CDR3 is given with its conserved first and last residue. The D gene is left open where the match is weak. Size tells how often a clone was seen, or its class if it is expanded.

TRBJ2-2 TRBV11-2 many TRBD1 15 CASSTGQGIPGELFF TGTGCCAGCAGCACGGGACAGGGAATCCCCGGGGAGCTGTTTTTT
TRBJ1-1 TRBV3-1 many NA 14 CASSPLARTTEAFF TGTGCCAGCAGCCCTCTAGCCCGGACGACTGAAGCTTTCTTT
TRBJ2-5 TRBV7-9 few NA 15 CASSLDAGGPETQYF TGTGCCAGCAGCTTAGACGCAGGGGGGCCGGAGACCCAGTACTTC
TRBJ1-2 TRBV7-9 few NA 14 CASSPVDTNYGYTF TGTGCCAGCAGCCCCGTAGATACCAACTATGGCTACACCTTC
TRBJ2-7 TRBV6-2/TRBV6-3 few NA 13 CASSFGTPYEQYF TGTGCCAGCAGTTTCGGGACCCCCTACGAGCAGTACTTC
TRBJ2-3 TRBV29-1 many TRBD2 15 CSVRTSGTGTDTQYF TGCAGCGTCAGGACTAGCGGGACGGGCACAGATACGCAGTATTTT
TRBJ1-1 TRBV10-3 few NA 14 CAISGKQGSPEAFF TGTGCCATCAGTGGGAAACAGGGTTCTCCTGAAGCTTTCTTT
TRBJ2-1 TRBV3-1 many NA 11 CASSPGVGQFF TGTGCCAGCAGCCCCGGTGTAGGGCAGTTCTTC
TRBJ2-2 TRBV20-1 many NA 11 CSASFAGELFF TGCAGTGCTAGTTTTGCCGGGGAGCTGTTTTTT
TRBJ1-2 TRBV5-1 many TRBD1 13 CASSPGTADGYTF TGCGCCAGCAGCCCAGGGACAGCGGATGGCTACACCTTC
TRBJ2-2 TRBV20-1 many NA 13 CSARTGKAGELFF TGCAGTGCTAGGACGGGCAAGGCCGGGGAGCTGTTTTTT
TRBJ2-5 TRBV20-1 few TRBD1 12 CSARAGGETQYF TGCAGTGCCCGGGCAGGGGGAGAGACCCAGTACTTC
TRBJ1-5 TRBV20-1 few NA 14 CSAERQGPGQPQHF TGCAGTGCTGAGAGGCAGGGGCCCGGACAGCCCCAGCATTTT
TRBJ2-5 TRBV10-3 many TRBD2 14 CAISAASGRETQYF TGTGCCATCAGTGCCGCAAGCGGGAGAGAGACCCAGTACTTC
TRBJ2-1 TRBV10-3 many TRBD1 15 CAISEWGTGADEQFF TGTGCCATCAGTGAGTGGGGGACAGGGGCCGATGAGCAGTTCTTC